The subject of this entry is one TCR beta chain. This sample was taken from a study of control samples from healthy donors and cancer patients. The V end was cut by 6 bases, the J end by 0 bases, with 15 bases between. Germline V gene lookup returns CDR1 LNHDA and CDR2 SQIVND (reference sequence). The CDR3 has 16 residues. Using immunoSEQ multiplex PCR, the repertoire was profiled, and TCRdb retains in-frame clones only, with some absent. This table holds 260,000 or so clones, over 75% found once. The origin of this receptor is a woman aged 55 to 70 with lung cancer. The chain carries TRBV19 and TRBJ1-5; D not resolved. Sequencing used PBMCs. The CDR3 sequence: CASRAGVGISNQPQHF. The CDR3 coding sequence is TGTGCCAGTAGAGCCGGGGTCGGGATTAGCAATCAGCCCCAGCATTTT.